The clone carrying this T cell receptor (beta chain) appeared a few times. This sample was taken from a study of blood T cell repertoires in COVID-19. Study summary: The United States, Italy and Spain provided the acute and convalescent COVID-19 samples. PBMCs, B-cell-depleted T cells, or T cells were the source of the cDNA or gDNA that made up the material.

As handled by the study authors: Reference gene primer amplification in the assay estimated nucleated cell counts. Produced via immunoSEQ multiplex PCR; TCRdb's table is partial and in-frame only. V, J and clone size are those of that table, while D and trimming were read from the DNA. The table shows 150,000 or so clones, with about 86% occurring only once. The V gene lost 4 bases and the J gene lost 2 bases, with 13 bases spanning the gap. Germline lookup yields CDR1 SGDLS and CDR2 YYNGEE. The CDR3 spans 15 residues. The genes are TRBV9 and TRBJ1-3; D ambiguous. The source is a woman aged 70-85 years with acute or convalescent COVID-19. Sequencing was carried out using peripheral blood. For the CDR3, the DNA is TGTGCCAGCAGCATAGACGCGGGTCCTGGAAACACCATATATTTT. It yields the protein CASSIDAGPGNTIYF. Full variable domain (rest looked up from reference TRBV9 and TRBJ1-3): DSGVTQTPKHLITATGQRVTLRCSPRSGDLSVYWYQQSLDQGLQFLIQYYNGEERAKGNILERFSAQQFPDLHSELNLSSLELGDSALYFCASSIDAGPGNTIYFGEGSWLTVV.